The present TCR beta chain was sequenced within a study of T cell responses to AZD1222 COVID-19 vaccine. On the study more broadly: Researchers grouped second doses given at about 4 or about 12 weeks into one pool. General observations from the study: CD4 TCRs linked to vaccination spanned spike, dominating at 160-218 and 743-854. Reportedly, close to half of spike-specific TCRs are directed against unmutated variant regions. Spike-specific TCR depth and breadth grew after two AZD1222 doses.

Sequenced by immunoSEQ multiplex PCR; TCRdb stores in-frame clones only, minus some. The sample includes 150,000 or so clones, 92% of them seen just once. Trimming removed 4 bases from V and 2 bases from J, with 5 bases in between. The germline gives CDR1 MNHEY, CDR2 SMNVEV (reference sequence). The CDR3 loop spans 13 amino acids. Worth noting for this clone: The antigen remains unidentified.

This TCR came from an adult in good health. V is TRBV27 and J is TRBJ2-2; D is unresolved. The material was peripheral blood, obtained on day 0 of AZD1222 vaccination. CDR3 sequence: CASSSTNTGELFF. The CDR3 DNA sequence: TGTGCCAGCAGTTCCACTAACACCGGGGAGCTGTTTTTT.